This record concerns one T cell receptor (beta chain) sequence. Trimming removed 4 bases at V and 7 bases at J, with 19 bases between. The CDR3 spans 15 residues. Germline CDR1 and CDR2: SGHKS and YYEKEE (reference sequence). This sample is part of a study of blood T cell repertoires in COVID-19. At the level of the study: The United States, Italy and Spain supplied acute and convalescent COVID-19 samples. T cells, B-cell-depleted T cells, or PBMCs provided the cDNA or gDNA that served as material.

Some clones are missing from TCRdb's copy, which holds only in-frame ones; the method was immunoSEQ multiplex PCR. The table lists roughly 130,000 clones, 60% to 85% of them singletons, with 15% to 20% in the top ten. This rearrangement joins TRBV5-5 to TRBJ2-3; possibly TRBD1 for D (5 bases). Source material: peripheral blood. The receptor was isolated from a man aged 50-60 years with acute or convalescent COVID-19. The CDR3 coding sequence is TGTGCCAGCAGCCAGCAGGACACGATCGCAAATACGCAGTATTTT. The encoded protein is CASSQQDTIANTQYF.